This T cell receptor (beta chain) was captured in a study of shared clonotypes between healthy human individuals. Only one count was recorded for this clone. There are 13 residues in the CDR3. Per germline, CDR1 MNHNY and CDR2 SVGAGI (reference sequence). Trimming shortened V by 7 bases and J by 5 bases, and 14 bases separated the two germline ends. Sequencing was performed with immunoSEQ multiplex PCR; in TCRdb, only in-frame clones are kept and a portion is missing. There are a few million clones in the sample; 85% to 95% occur only once, and around 0.14% lies in the top ten. The gene calls are TRBV6-6 and TRBJ1-1; D perhaps matches TRBD1 (6 bases). The specimen sequenced was naive CD4+ T cells sorted from blood. The subset was: CD45RA+ positively selected. The TCR comes from a young man in good health. This CDR3 reads CASNARGGTEAFF. In DNA, the CDR3 is TGTGCCAGCAACGCCAGGGGTGGGACTGAAGCTTTCTTT.